This T cell receptor beta chain was sequenced during a study of siplizumab effects on memory and regulatory T cells. V was pared by 5 bases and J by 6 bases, with 8 bases of the junction left unmatched. The CDR3 is made up of 15 amino acids. Germline V gene lookup returns CDR1 SGHTA and CDR2 FQGTGA. This clone has only one observation. The assay looked at about 10^5 TCR templates in each sample. TCRdb's table, derived via immunoSEQ multiplex PCR, lists solely in-frame clones and lacks some. The repertoire holds roughly 100,000 clones, with roughly nine tenths as singletons. Sequenced: CD4+ T cells sorted from blood. The source is a human donor in good health. The chain recombines TRBV7-3 with TRBJ2-1; TRBD2 matches 9 bases. This chain's CDR3 is CASSLSAGGSNEQFF. CDR3 nucleotide sequence: TGTGCCAGCAGCCTGTCCGCGGGAGGGTCCAATGAGCAGTTCTTC.